This paragraph reports one T cell receptor beta chain. This entry belongs to a study of blood T cell repertoires in COVID-19. Study background: COVID-19 samples, acute and convalescent, were from the United States, Italy and Spain. PBMCs, B-cell-depleted T cells, or T cells provided the cDNA or gDNA that made up the material.

Trimming cost V 2 bases and J 7 bases, with 18 bases left between them. The germline V gene has CDR1 LGHDT and CDR2 YNNKEL (reference sequence). The CDR3 is 15 amino acids. Methods used by the authors: By means of reference gene primer amplification, nucleated cell counts were estimated. Produced via immunoSEQ multiplex PCR; TCRdb's table is partial and in-frame only. Clonal size and the V and J genes are those of that table, whereas D and trimming came from the DNA. Seen here are under 100,000 clones, around 92% observed once, and the top ten hold roughly 6.4%. Input material: peripheral blood. The clonotype comes from a woman aged 60 to 75 with active COVID-19. The J gene is TRBJ2-7, the V gene TRBV3-1 (or the pseudogene TRBV3-2); possibly TRBD2 for D (5 bases). CDR3 DNA sequence: TGTGCCAGCAGCCAATCAGCCGGGAACTCTAATGAGCAGTACTTC. It is translated as CASSQSAGNSNEQYF.